What follows is one TCR beta chain and its context. Its antigen is still unknown. The data were obtained in a study of brain metastases from non-small cell lung cancer. Study-level findings and limits: Compared with primary tumors, brain metastases showed less T-cell infiltration. Expanded T-cell clones appeared in about 70% of brain metastases over primaries.

Clones were sequenced by immunoSEQ multiplex PCR, and TCRdb holds only the in-frame ones, with some missing. Counted here are about 15,000 clones, under 85% occurring once; the ten biggest clones make up 7.5% to 8%. Losses at the gene ends were 3 bases for V and 3 bases for J; bases not matched to a gene: 7. Germline V lookup: CDR1 GTSNPN, CDR2 SVGIG (reference sequence). The CDR3 has 16 amino acids. This TCR derives from a donor over 35 with non-small cell lung cancer. The chain combines TRBV30 with TRBJ2-3; TRBD2 matches 12 bases. The sequencing sample was made of primary lung tumor tissue. The CDR3 region is CAWSVTSGSVTDTQYF. CDR3 nucleotides: TGTGCCTGGAGCGTGACTAGCGGGAGTGTTACAGATACGCAGTATTTT.